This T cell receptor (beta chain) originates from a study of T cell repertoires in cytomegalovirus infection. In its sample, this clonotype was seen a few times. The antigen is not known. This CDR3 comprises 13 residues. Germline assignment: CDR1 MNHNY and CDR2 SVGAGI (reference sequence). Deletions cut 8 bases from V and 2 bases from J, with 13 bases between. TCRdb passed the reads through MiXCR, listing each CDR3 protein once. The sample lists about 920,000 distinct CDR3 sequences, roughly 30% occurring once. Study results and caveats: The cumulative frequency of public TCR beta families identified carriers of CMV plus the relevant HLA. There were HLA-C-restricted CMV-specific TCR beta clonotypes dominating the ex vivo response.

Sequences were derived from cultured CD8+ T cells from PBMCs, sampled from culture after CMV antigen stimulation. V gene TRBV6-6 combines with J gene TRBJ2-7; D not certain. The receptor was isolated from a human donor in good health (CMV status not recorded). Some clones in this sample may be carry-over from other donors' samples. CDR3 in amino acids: CASESGIAYEQYF. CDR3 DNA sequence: TGTGCCAGCGAATCCGGAATCGCCTACGAGCAGTACTTC.